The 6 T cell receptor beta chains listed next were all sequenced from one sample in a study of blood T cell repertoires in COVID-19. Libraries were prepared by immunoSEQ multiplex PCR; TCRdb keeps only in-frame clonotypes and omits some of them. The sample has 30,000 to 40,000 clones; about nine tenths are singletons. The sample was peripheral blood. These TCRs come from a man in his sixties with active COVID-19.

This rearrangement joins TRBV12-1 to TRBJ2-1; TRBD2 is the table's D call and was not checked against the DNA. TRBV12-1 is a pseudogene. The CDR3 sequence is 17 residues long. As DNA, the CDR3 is TGTGCCAGCAGGGGGACACCGGGACTAGCGGGAGGTCATGAGCAGTTCTTC. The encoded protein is CASRGTPGLAGGHEQFF.

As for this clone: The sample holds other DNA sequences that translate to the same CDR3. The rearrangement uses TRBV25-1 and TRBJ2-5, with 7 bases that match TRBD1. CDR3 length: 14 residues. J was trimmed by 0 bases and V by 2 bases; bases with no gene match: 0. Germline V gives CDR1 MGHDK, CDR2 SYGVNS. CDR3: CASSERGHQETQYF. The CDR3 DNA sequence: TGTGCCAGCAGTGAAAGGGGGCACCAAGAGACCCAGTACTTC.

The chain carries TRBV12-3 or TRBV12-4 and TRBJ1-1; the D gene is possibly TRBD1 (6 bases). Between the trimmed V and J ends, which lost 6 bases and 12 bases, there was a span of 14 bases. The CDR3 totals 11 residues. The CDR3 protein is CASSKTGKTFF. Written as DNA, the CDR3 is TGTGCCAGCAGCAAAACAGGGAAAACTTTCTTT.

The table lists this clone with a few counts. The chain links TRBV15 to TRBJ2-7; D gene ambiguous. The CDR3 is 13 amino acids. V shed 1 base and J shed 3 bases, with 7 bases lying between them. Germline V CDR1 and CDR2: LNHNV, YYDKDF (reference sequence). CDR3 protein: CATSRGLDYEQYF. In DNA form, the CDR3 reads TGTGCCACCAGCAGAGGGCTCGACTACGAGCAGTACTTC.

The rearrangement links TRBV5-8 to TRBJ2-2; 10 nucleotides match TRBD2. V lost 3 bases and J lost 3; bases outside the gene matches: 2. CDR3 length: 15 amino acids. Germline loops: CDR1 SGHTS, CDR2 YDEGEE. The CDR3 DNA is TGTGCCAGCAGCTCCCTAGCGGGGGACACCGGGGAGCTGTTTTTT. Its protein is CASSSLAGDTGELFF.

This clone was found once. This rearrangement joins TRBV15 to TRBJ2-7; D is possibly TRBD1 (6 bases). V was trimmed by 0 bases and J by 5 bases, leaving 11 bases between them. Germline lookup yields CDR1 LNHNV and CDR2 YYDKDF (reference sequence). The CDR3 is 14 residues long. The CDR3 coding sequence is TGTGCCACCAGCAGAGACTTACAGGGAAACGAGCAGTACTTC. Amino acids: CATSRDLQGNEQYF.